This T cell receptor beta chain was identified in a study of T cells in Graves' hyperthyroidism and ophthalmopathy. Study-level results: Ophthalmopathy could be told apart from stable hyperthyroidism with a 13 V-J model. Blood also showed most of the thyroid clonotypes that were expanded above 0.001.

The source material, RNA transcripts, was used to amplify TCR beta CDR3 regions. Carried out on the TCR CDR3, a first-round RT-PCR used the HTBI primer set. TCRdb processed the multiplex PCR reads anew with MiXCR; each CDR3 protein has one entry. The repertoire includes 300,000 to 450,000 distinct CDR3 sequences, approximately 15% of them detected once, and approximately 10% sits in the top ten. Trimming cost V 6 bases and J 8 bases, with 16 bases left between them. The CDR3 contains 14 residues. Many counts were recorded for this clonotype. Its antigen is undetermined. The clonotype was recovered from a woman aged 60 to 75 with Graves' hyperthyroidism. Input material: blood. The chain recombines TRBV12-3 or TRBV12-4 with TRBJ2-2, with D possibly matching TRBD1 (6 bases). CDR3 DNA: TGTGCCAGCAGCTACGGGACATCCGCTGGGGAGCTGTTTTTT. Translation gives CASSYGTSAGELFF.